The 3 T cell receptor beta chains given below trace back to one sample, sequenced in a study of blood T cell repertoires in COVID-19. TCRdb keeps only in-frame clones here, not all; method: immunoSEQ multiplex PCR. Of tens of thousands of clones detected, approximately 81% appear once; the ten largest clones hold about 3.8%. The material sequenced was PBMCs or T cells enriched from blood (not recorded which). All receptors come from a woman between 40 and 55 years old with acute COVID-19.

This clone was observed once. The sample holds other DNA sequences that translate to the same CDR3. V gene TRBV27 combines with J gene TRBJ2-3; TRBD2 matches 10 bases. The CDR3 length is 15 residues. V shed 5 bases and J 1 base; nucleotides not matched to a gene: 3. CDR1 is MNHEY, CDR2 SMNVEV, per germline (reference sequence). In nucleotides, the CDR3 is TGTGCCAGCAGTCTCGGGACTAGCGGCACAGATACGCAGTATTTT. It specifies CASSLGTSGTDTQYF.

CDR3 region: CASSVDSAAEGYTF. CDR3 bases: TGTGCCAGCAGCGTAGACTCTGCCGCCGAGGGCTACACCTTC. V usage is TRBV9 and J usage is TRBJ1-2; no reliable D call. Trimming removed 0 bases at V and 8 bases at J, with 14 bases between. Germline CDR1 reads SGDLS; CDR2 reads YYNGEE. The CDR3 has 14 amino acids.

The chain links TRBV18 to TRBJ2-1; D is possibly TRBD1 (6 bases). The CDR3 loop spans 15 amino acids. The germline CDR1 and CDR2 sequences are KGHSH and LQKENI. Trimming removed 3 bases from V and 4 bases from J, with 13 bases in between. The CDR3 nucleotides are TGTGCCAGCTCACCGGCCGGCCAGGGGTACAATGAGCAGTTCTTC. Protein product: CASSPAGQGYNEQFF.